This T cell receptor beta chain was sequenced for a study of cytomegalovirus exposure and HLA in healthy donors. The table came from immunoSEQ multiplex PCR; TCRdb's copy has only in-frame clones and leaves some out. The sample has about 73,000 clones; around 95% are singletons. The CDR3 length is 13 residues. V lost 9 bases, J lost 6 bases, and 2 bases stayed unmatched. In germline, CDR1 is LNHDA, CDR2 SQIVND (reference sequence). The sequenced sample was PBMCs. The chain is built from TRBV19 and TRBJ1-6; 10 bases align to TRBD1. The source of this sequence is a man aged 18-30 years in good health and CMV-seronegative. CDR3 nucleotide sequence: TGTGCCAGCCGGGACAGGGGTAATTCACCCCTCCACTTT. Translated: CASRDRGNSPLHF.